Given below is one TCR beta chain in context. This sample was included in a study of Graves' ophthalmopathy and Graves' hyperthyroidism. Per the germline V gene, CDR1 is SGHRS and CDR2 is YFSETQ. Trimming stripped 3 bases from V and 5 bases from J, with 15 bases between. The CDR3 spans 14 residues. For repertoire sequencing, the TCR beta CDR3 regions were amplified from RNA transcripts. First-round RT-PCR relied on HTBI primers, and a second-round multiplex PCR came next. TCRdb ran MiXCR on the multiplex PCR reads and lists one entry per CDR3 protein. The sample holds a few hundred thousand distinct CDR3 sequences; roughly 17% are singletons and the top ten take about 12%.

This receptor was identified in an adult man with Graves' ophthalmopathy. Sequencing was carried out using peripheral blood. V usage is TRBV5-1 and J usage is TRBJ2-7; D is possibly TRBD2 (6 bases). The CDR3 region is CASSYVGGGDEQYF. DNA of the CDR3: TGCGCCAGCAGCTACGTGGGAGGCGGGGACGAGCAGTACTTC.